This T cell receptor beta chain is from a study of T cells expressing NK-cell markers. Whole-study context: TCR beta repertoires came from sorted CD3+CD56+NKG2C+, CD3+CD56+NKG2C- and CD3+CD56-NKG2C+ T cells.

The CDR3 spans 15 residues. From germline, CDR1 is SGHRS and CDR2 YFSETQ. For TCR beta, cDNA was produced by 5'RACE template switching with UMIs. After re-calling the 5' RACE reads, TCRdb lists one entry per CDR3 protein, DNA absent. The repertoire shows almost 450,000 distinct CDR3 sequences; the top ten hold 6% to 8%. Material: blood T cells: a sorted CD56 or NKG2C T cell subset, CD4+ or CD8+ T cells, or bulk PBMC T cells (not recorded which). This clonotype was obtained from a woman between 18 and 70 years old in good health. The rearrangement joins TRBV5-1 to TRBJ2-7; with no DNA, the TCRdb D assignment of TRBD2 cannot be verified. This CDR3 is CASSVPSGSVGEQYF.